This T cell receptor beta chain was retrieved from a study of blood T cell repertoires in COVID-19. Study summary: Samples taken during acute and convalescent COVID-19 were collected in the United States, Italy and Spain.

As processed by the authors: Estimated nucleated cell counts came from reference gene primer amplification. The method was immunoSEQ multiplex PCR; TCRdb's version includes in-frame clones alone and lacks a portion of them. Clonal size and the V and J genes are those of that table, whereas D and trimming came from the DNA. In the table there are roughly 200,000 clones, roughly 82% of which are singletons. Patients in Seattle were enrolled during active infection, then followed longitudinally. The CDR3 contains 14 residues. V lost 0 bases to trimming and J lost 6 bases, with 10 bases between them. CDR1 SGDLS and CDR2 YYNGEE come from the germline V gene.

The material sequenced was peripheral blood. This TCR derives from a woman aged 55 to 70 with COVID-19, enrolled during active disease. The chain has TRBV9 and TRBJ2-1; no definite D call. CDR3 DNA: TGTGCCAGCAGCGTAGTGATCGCGTCCAATGAGCAGTTCTTC. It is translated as CASSVVIASNEQFF. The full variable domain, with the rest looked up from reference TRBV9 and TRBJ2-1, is DSGVTQTPKHLITATGQRVTLRCSPRSGDLSVYWYQQSLDQGLQFLIQYYNGEERAKGNILERFSAQQFPDLHSELNLSSLELGDSALYFCASSVVIASNEQFFGPGTRLTVL.